Below are 23 T cell receptor beta chains sequenced from a single sample in a study of T cells after yellow fever vaccination. TCRdb called the 5' RACE reads again in MiXCR, with one record for every CDR3 protein. The sample includes 12,000 to 15,000 distinct CDR3 sequences, 7.3% of them seen just once. Source: PBMCs, either bulk or a sorted T-cell subset (CD4+, CD8+, memory, or dextramer-sorted; not recorded which), taken on the day of the yellow fever booster vaccination. The source of these receptors is a man between 18 and 29 years old who received the YFV17D yellow fever vaccine.

This clonotype has ten or more counts. The CDR3 DNA is TGTGCCAGCAGCGTAGATGTGGTGAACACTGAAGCTTTCTTT. Residues: CASSVDVVNTEAFF. The chain links TRBV9 to TRBJ1-1; D is unclear. Germline CDR1 is SGDLS and CDR2 is YYNGEE. V lost 0 bases, J lost 0 bases, and 6 bases lay in between. The CDR3 contains 14 residues.

By sample share, this clonotype is medium-sized (0.01 to 0.1%). The rearrangement joins TRBV4-1 to TRBJ1-1, with a weak D call TRBD1 (5 bases). Germline assignment: CDR1 MGHRA and CDR2 YSYEKL. The CDR3 has 15 amino acids. Trimming took off 4 bases at V and 4 bases at J, with 16 bases between the two ends. This chain's CDR3 is CASSPYGGLGTEAFF. The CDR3 DNA follows: TGCGCCAGCAGCCCTTATGGGGGGTTAGGCACTGAAGCTTTCTTT.

This clonotype was found many times. The V gene is TRBV7-3, the J gene TRBJ1-6; TRBD1 is a possible D gene (5 bases). The V end was cut by 6 bases, the J end by 10 bases, with 16 bases between. The CDR3 contains 14 residues. Germline CDR1 reads SGHTA; CDR2 reads FQGTGA. The CDR3 sequence: CASRAGGEESPLHF. The DNA for the CDR3 is TGTGCCAGCAGGGCGGGGGGGGAAGAATCACCCCTCCACTTT.

This clonotype was seen ten or more times. CDR3 sequence: CASSMDSYEQYF. The DNA for the CDR3 is TGTGCCAGCAGTATGGATTCCTACGAGCAGTACTTC. V is TRBV25-1 and J is TRBJ2-7; D unclear. This CDR3 spans 12 amino acids. V was shortened by 5 bases and J by 1 base, with 6 bases between the two germline ends. CDR1 MGHDK and CDR2 SYGVNS come from the germline V gene.

Sample share makes this clonotype medium-sized (0.01 to 0.1%). The chain carries TRBV10-3 and TRBJ2-5; a weak D match, TRBD1 (5 bases). The CDR3 extends over 14 amino acids. Trimming stripped 3 bases from V and 0 bases from J, with 8 bases between. Germline V CDR1 and CDR2: ENHRY, SYGVKD. CDR3: CAISDRVYQETQYF. The CDR3 DNA is TGTGCCATCAGTGACAGGGTGTACCAAGAGACCCAGTACTTC.

This clonotype was found many times. The chain employs TRBV2 and TRBJ1-2, with D uncertain. V was pared by 3 bases and J by 4 bases, with 9 bases between. There are 13 residues in the CDR3. CDR1 is SNHLY and CDR2 is FYNNEI in the germline V gene. CDR3 in amino acids: CASSDPYSYGYTF. In DNA, the CDR3 is TGTGCCAGCAGTGACCCCTACAGCTATGGCTACACCTTC.

This clonotype has a count of ten or more. CDR3 nucleotide sequence: TGCAGTGCTAGAGCCCCGACATTTTCCGGGGAGCTGTTTTTT. Translation gives CSARAPTFSGELFF. J is TRBJ2-2 and V is TRBV20-1; D is unresolved. There are 14 residues in the CDR3. CDR1 and CDR2 from the germline V gene are DFQATT and SNEGSKA (reference sequence). The V gene lost 1 base and the J gene lost 6 bases, with 12 bases spanning the gap.

This clonotype was observed at least ten times. This rearrangement joins TRBV9 to TRBJ2-7; TRBD2 aligns across 7 bases. CDR3 length: 17 amino acids. Trimming took 0 bases from V and 2 from J; bases not matched to a gene: 11. Looked up from germline, CDR1 is SGDLS and CDR2 is YYNGEE. This CDR3 is CASSVEGERGPTYEQYF. For the CDR3, the DNA is TGTGCCAGCAGCGTAGAAGGGGAGCGGGGCCCCACCTACGAGCAGTACTTC.

This clonotype showed up many times. This chain's CDR3 is CASSPSQGYNEQFF. CDR3 bases: TGTGCCAGCAGCCCCTCACAGGGCTACAATGAGCAGTTCTTC. V usage is TRBV7-2 and J usage is TRBJ2-1; D is perhaps TRBD1 (6 bases). The V end was cut by 5 bases, the J end by 3 bases, with 11 bases between. The CDR3 is 14 amino acids. Germline V lookup: CDR1 SGHTA, CDR2 FQGNSA.

The sample holds many counts of this clonotype. The genes are TRBV5-4 and TRBJ2-5; 8 nucleotides agree with TRBD1. The CDR3 runs to 13 residues. Germline V gene lookup returns CDR1 SGHNT and CDR2 YYREEE (reference sequence). Unmatched junction bases numbered 1, after V lost 1 base and J lost 5 bases. CDR3 sequence (DNA): TGTGCCAGCAGCTTGAGGACAGGGGAGACCCAGTACTTC. Protein sequence: CASSLRTGETQYF.

In its sample, this clonotype is medium-sized (0.01 to 0.1%). This chain links TRBV29-1 with TRBJ1-5; D may be TRBD1 (5 bases). The CDR3 loop spans 15 amino acids. The germline gives CDR1 SQVTM, CDR2 ANQGSEA. V was pared by 0 bases and J by 4 bases, with 13 bases between. This CDR3 is CSVEDGRGGNQPQHF. CDR3 DNA: TGCAGCGTTGAAGACGGGAGGGGAGGGAATCAGCCCCAGCATTTT.

This clonotype was found many times. J is TRBJ1-1 and V is TRBV7-2, with TRBD1 identical over 7 bases. Germline CDR1 reads SGHTA; CDR2 reads FQGNSA. The CDR3 is 14 residues long. V was pared by 6 bases and J by 3 bases, with 7 bases of the junction left unmatched. CDR3 bases: TGTGCCAGCAGGGTTCCGGGACAGTACACTGAAGCTTTCTTT. Its translation: CASRVPGQYTEAFF.

This clonotype is labeled as medium-sized. The chain combines TRBV6-1 with TRBJ1-4; 7 bases are shared with TRBD1. V lost 5 bases, J lost 10 bases, and 10 bases stayed unmatched. The germline V gene encodes CDR1 MNHNS and CDR2 SASEGT. The CDR3 runs to 14 residues. CDR3 loop: CASSPDRETGKLFF. The CDR3 DNA sequence: TGTGCCAGCAGTCCCGACAGGGAAACCGGAAAACTGTTTTTT.

This clonotype has at least ten counts. The rearrangement joins TRBV10-3 to TRBJ1-5; possible D gene TRBD1, 5 bases. Trimming took off 7 bases at V and 4 bases at J, with 17 bases between the two ends. The CDR3 is 15 residues long. Germline V gene data show CDR1 as ENHRY and CDR2 as SYGVKD. The CDR3 reads CAIKKDGQHNQPQHF. As DNA, the CDR3 is TGTGCCATCAAAAAGGACGGACAACATAATCAGCCCCAGCATTTT.

In its sample, this clonotype is medium-sized (0.01 to 0.1%). This chain links TRBV5-1 with TRBJ2-3; 11 bases map to TRBD1. Unmatched junction bases numbered 1, after V lost 3 bases and J lost 4 bases. Germline CDR1 SGHRS, CDR2 YFSETQ. The CDR3 covers 14 residues. CDR3 DNA sequence: TGCGCCAGCAGCTCGGGACAGGGGGCAGATACGCAGTATTTT. This translates into CASSSGQGADTQYF.

This clonotype showed up many times. The chain couples TRBV5-1 to TRBJ2-5, with 10 nucleotides matching TRBD2. CDR3 length: 14 amino acids. V shed 0 bases, J shed 4 bases, and the junction held 0 bases outside the gene matches. The germline V gene has CDR1 SGHRS and CDR2 YFSETQ. In DNA, the CDR3 is TGCGCCAGCAGCTTGGGGACTAGCGGAGAGACCCAGTACTTC. Translating gives CASSLGTSGETQYF. The variable domain in full, with the rest retrieved from reference TRBV5-1 and TRBJ2-5, is KAGVTQTPRYLIKTRGQQVTLSCSPISGHRSVSWYQQTPGQGLQFLFEYFSETQRNKGNFPGRFSGRQFSNSRSEMNVSTLELGDSALYLCASSLGTSGETQYFGPGTRLLVL.

Ten or more counts support this clonotype. The J gene is TRBJ1-4, the V gene TRBV7-9; D ambiguous. Looked up from germline, CDR1 is SEHNR and CDR2 is FQNEAQ (reference sequence). CDR3 length: 12 residues. Trimming took 1 base from V and 11 from J, leaving 8 bases between them. CDR3: CASSLEEGKLFF. CDR3 nucleotides: TGTGCCAGCAGCTTAGAAGAAGGCAAACTGTTTTTT. Drawing the rest from reference TRBV7-9 and TRBJ1-4, the complete variable domain is DTGVSQNPRHKITKRGQNVTFRCDPISEHNRLYWYRQTLGQGPEFLTYFQNEAQLEKSRLLSDRFSAERPKGSFSTLEIQRTEQGDSAMYLCASSLEEGKLFFGSGTQLSVL.

By its share, this clonotype is medium-sized. The chain is built from TRBV20-1 and TRBJ2-4, with unresolved D. From germline, CDR1 is DFQATT and CDR2 SNEGSKA (reference sequence). This CDR3 region has 14 residues. Trimming took off 8 bases at V and 0 bases at J, with 14 bases between the two ends. Here the CDR3 reads CSTPPGIAKNIQYF. CDR3 DNA: TGCAGTACCCCTCCAGGCATAGCCAAAAACATTCAGTACTTC.

This clonotype was seen at least ten times. The chain uses TRBV18 and TRBJ1-6; a possible D gene is TRBD1 (6 bases). V lost 3 bases to trimming and J lost 7 bases, with 13 bases between them. There are 15 residues in the CDR3. CDR1 KGHSH and CDR2 LQKENI come from the germline V gene. The CDR3 spells CASSPHRVPNSPLHF. In nucleotides, the CDR3 is TGTGCCAGCTCACCCCACAGGGTTCCGAATTCACCCCTCCACTTT.

The V gene is TRBV2, the J gene TRBJ2-7; D assignment may be TRBD1 or TRBD2 (5 bases each). Germline-derived CDR1 and CDR2 are SNHLY and FYNNEI. CDR3 size: 11 residues. Written as DNA, the CDR3 is TGTGCCAGCAGTGAATGGGACGGCGGATTCGTC. Protein product: CASSEWDGGFV.

This clonotype was seen at least ten times. This rearrangement joins TRBV7-9 to TRBJ2-1; 8 bases agree with TRBD2. There are 13 residues in the CDR3. Trimming removed 6 bases from V and 8 bases from J; junction bases left unmatched: 6. Germline V CDR1 and CDR2: SEHNR, FQNEAQ (reference sequence). The CDR3 DNA is TGTGCCAGCAGGGGTAGCGGGAAGGATGAGCAGTTCTTC. It is translated as CASRGSGKDEQFF.

This clonotype was seen ten or more times. The rearrangement links TRBV20-1 to TRBJ1-5; a possible D gene is TRBD1 (6 bases). Germline CDR1 and CDR2: DFQATT and SNEGSKA (reference sequence). Trimming took off 3 bases at V and 2 bases at J, with 14 bases between the two ends. This CDR3 is 15 amino acids long. CDR3 nucleotide sequence: TGCAGTGCTAGTCCCCAGGGGATGGGCAATCAGCCCCAGCATTTT. Translated, it gives CSASPQGMGNQPQHF.

This clonotype was recorded at least ten times. The chain is built from TRBV7-9 and TRBJ2-1; 13 bases agree with TRBD2. The V segment lost 2 bases and the J segment 4 bases; nucleotides outside the gene matches: 14. Germline V lookup: CDR1 SEHNR, CDR2 FQNEAQ (reference sequence). CDR3 length equals 20 residues. The CDR3 nucleotides read TGTGCCAGCAGCTTAAGGGTCGGGACTAGCGGGGAAAGAAGATACAATGAGCAGTTCTTC. Protein: CASSLRVGTSGERRYNEQFF. Based on the CDR3 plus reference TRBV7-9 and TRBJ2-1, the full variable domain is DTGVSQNPRHKITKRGQNVTFRCDPISEHNRLYWYRQTLGQGPEFLTYFQNEAQLEKSRLLSDRFSAERPKGSFSTLEIQRTEQGDSAMYLCASSLRVGTSGERRYNEQFFGPGTRLTVL.